Presented here are 15 T cell receptor beta chains from one specimen sequenced in a study of early T cells in non-severe SARS-CoV-2 infection. TCRdb called the 5' RACE reads again in MiXCR, with one record for every CDR3 protein. The repertoire holds over 60,000 distinct CDR3 sequences, with about 9.4% as singletons. The sample consisted of whole blood, taken at baseline. All receptors come from an adult who was a healthcare worker with PCR-confirmed SARS-CoV-2 infection or an uninfected control (not recorded which).

The rearrangement links TRBV11-2 to TRBJ1-6; a possible D gene is TRBD1 (6 bases). CDR1 is SGHAT and CDR2 is FQNNGV in the germline V gene. The CDR3 consists of 15 residues. Trimming cost V 2 bases and J 7 bases, with 12 bases left between them. The DNA of the CDR3 is TGTGCCAGCAGCTTATGGGGGCCGAGGAATTCACCCCTCCACTTT. Amino acids: CASSLWGPRNSPLHF.

This clonotype was counted many times. The chain couples TRBV7-3 to TRBJ2-1, with TRBD2 matching 8 bases. CDR3 length equals 15 residues. Germline-derived CDR1 and CDR2 are SGHTA and FQGTGA. V dropped 2 bases and J dropped 9; count of bases not matched to a gene: 9. CDR3 bases: TGTGCCAGCAGCTTAGGGGTTAGCGGGGACCCTGAGCAGTTCTTC. It is translated as CASSLGVSGDPEQFF.

The chain has TRBV9 and TRBJ2-2; 9 bases are a match to TRBD1. V was pared by 0 bases and J by 6 bases, with 6 bases of the junction left unmatched. This CDR3 is 16 amino acids long. Per germline, CDR1 SGDLS and CDR2 YYNGEE. In DNA, the CDR3 is TGTGCCAGCAGCGTAGCCCCTGGGACAGGGTCCGGGGAGCTGTTTTTT. As protein: CASSVAPGTGSGELFF.

This clonotype was counted only a few times. The V and J genes are TRBV6-6 and TRBJ2-4; possible D gene TRBD2, 6 bases. This CDR3 has 13 amino acids. V was shortened by 2 bases and J by 5 bases, with 7 bases between the two germline ends. Germline lookup yields CDR1 MNHNY and CDR2 SVGAGI (reference sequence). The CDR3 loop reads CASSYTGENIQYF. CDR3 nucleotides: TGTGCCAGCAGTTACACGGGGGAAAACATTCAGTACTTC.

The CDR3 nucleotides are TGTGCCAGCAGTTCCTTTCAGCGAGATCAGCCCCAGCATTTT. It yields the protein CASSSFQRDQPQHF. This chain links TRBV12-3 or TRBV12-4 with TRBJ1-5; D is unclear. The CDR3 consists of 14 residues. V lost 4 bases and J lost 5, with 12 bases in between.

V and J are TRBV5-1 and TRBJ1-4; D uncertain. V was pared by 1 base and J by 1 base, with 5 bases between. The CDR3 has 14 residues. The germline V gene encodes CDR1 SGHRS and CDR2 YFSETQ. CDR3 sequence: CASSLSQTNEKLFF. CDR3 sequence (DNA): TGCGCCAGCAGCTTGTCCCAAACTAATGAAAAACTGTTTTTT.

DNA of the CDR3: TGTGCCTGCTCCCTGAGCCGGAGCGAGCAGTACTTC. Amino acids: CACSLSRSEQYF. The chain is built from TRBV6-1 and TRBJ2-7; D remains unclear. V lost 11 bases and J 6 bases, leaving 17 bases between the germline ends. CDR1 MNHNS and CDR2 SASEGT come from the germline V gene. This CDR3 has 12 amino acids.

This clonotype appeared a few times. CDR3 DNA sequence: TGTGCCAGCAGCTCTGACAGGGATGTCTCACCCCTCCACTTT. Its translation: CASSSDRDVSPLHF. The chain is built from TRBV27 and TRBJ1-6, with TRBD1 matching over 7 bases. Germline trimming cut 6 bases from V and 10 bases from J; bases unmatched to any gene: 9. This CDR3 comprises 14 residues. CDR1 is MNHEY, CDR2 SMNVEV, per germline (reference sequence).

This clonotype was counted at least ten times. This rearrangement joins TRBV11-3 to TRBJ1-1; TRBD1 aligns across 7 bases. This CDR3 has 14 residues. Germline values: CDR1 SGHNT, CDR2 YENEEA. V shed 4 bases and J 0 bases; nucleotides not matched to a gene: 2. The CDR3 bases are TGTGCCAGCAGCTCGACAGGGATGAACACTGAAGCTTTCTTT. Residues: CASSSTGMNTEAFF. Supplemented by reference TRBV11-3 and TRBJ1-1, the full variable domain reads EAGVVQSPRYKIIEKKQPVAFWCNPISGHNTLYWYLQNLGQGPELLIRYENEEAVDDSQLPKDRFSAERLKGVDSTLKIQPAELGDSAVYLCASSSTGMNTEAFFGQGTRLTVV.

This clonotype came up a few times. The rearrangement joins TRBV7-9 to TRBJ2-7; no clear D gene. The CDR3 is 14 residues long. V was trimmed by 5 bases and J by 2 bases, leaving 13 bases between them. In germline, CDR1 is SEHNR, CDR2 FQNEAQ (reference sequence). The CDR3 DNA follows: TGTGCCAGCAGCCCCCCCCGGACGGCCTACGAGCAGTACTTC. As protein: CASSPPRTAYEQYF.

This clonotype appeared many times. The rearrangement uses TRBV6-5 and TRBJ1-2, with 8 positions matching TRBD1. CDR3 length equals 14 residues. V was clipped by 4 bases and J by 0 bases; unmatched bases: 1. Germline V CDR1 and CDR2: MNHEY, SVGAGI. The CDR3 region is CASSSGQANYGYTF. CDR3 bases: TGTGCCAGCAGTTCGGGACAGGCTAACTATGGCTACACCTTC.

The gene calls are TRBV6-6 and TRBJ1-5, with D maybe TRBD1 (5 bases). V lost 4 bases and J 0 bases, leaving 16 bases between the germline ends. CDR1 and CDR2 (germline): MNHNY, SVGAGI (reference sequence). The CDR3 totals 17 residues. The chain's CDR3 is CASSSQGAGYSNQPQHF. CDR3 coding DNA: TGTGCCAGCAGTTCCCAGGGTGCCGGGTATAGCAATCAGCCCCAGCATTTT.

This clonotype was counted only a few times. The chain joins TRBV7-9 to TRBJ2-3; TRBD1 matches 9 bases. The CDR3 has 14 amino acids. Germline loops: CDR1 SEHNR, CDR2 FQNEAQ (reference sequence). The V gene end was trimmed by 7 bases and the J gene end by 2 bases; junction bases not matched to a gene: 4. DNA for the CDR3: TGTGCCAGCACCCGGGACAGGGCCACAGATACGCAGTATTTT. Translating gives CASTRDRATDTQYF.

This clonotype was picked up many times. The chain is built from TRBV19 and TRBJ1-4; D unclear. Trimming cost V 4 bases and J 0 bases, with 18 bases left between them. Germline loops: CDR1 LNHDA, CDR2 SQIVND (reference sequence). CDR3 length: 18 amino acids. The CDR3 here is CASSTSKGSFATNEKLFF. The CDR3 DNA reads as TGTGCCAGTAGTACCTCCAAGGGTAGCTTTGCAACTAATGAAAAACTGTTTTTT.

The J gene is TRBJ1-5, the V gene TRBV2; D not resolved. Trimming removed 1 base from V and 3 bases from J, with 7 bases in between. The germline CDR1 and CDR2 sequences are SNHLY and FYNNEI. This CDR3 has 14 residues. The CDR3 coding sequence is TGTGCCAGCAGTGAAGGGCGGAACAATCAGCCCCAGCATTTT. Its protein product is CASSEGRNNQPQHF.